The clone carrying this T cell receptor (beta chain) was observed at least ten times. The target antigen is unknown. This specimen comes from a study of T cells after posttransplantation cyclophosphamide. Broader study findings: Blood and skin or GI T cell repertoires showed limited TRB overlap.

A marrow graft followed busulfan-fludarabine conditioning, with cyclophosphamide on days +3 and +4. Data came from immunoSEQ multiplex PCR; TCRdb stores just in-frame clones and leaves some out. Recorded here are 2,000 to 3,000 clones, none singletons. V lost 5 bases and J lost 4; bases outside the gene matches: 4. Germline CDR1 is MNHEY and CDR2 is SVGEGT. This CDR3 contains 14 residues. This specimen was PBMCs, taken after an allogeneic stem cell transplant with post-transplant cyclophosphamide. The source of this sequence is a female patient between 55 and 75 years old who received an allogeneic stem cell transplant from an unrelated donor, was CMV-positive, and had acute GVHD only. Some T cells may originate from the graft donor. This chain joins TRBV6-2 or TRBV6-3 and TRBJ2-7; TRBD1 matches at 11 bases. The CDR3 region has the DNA TGTGCCAGCAGTCCCGGACAGGGGGCTTACGAGCAGTACTTC. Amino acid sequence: CASSPGQGAYEQYF.